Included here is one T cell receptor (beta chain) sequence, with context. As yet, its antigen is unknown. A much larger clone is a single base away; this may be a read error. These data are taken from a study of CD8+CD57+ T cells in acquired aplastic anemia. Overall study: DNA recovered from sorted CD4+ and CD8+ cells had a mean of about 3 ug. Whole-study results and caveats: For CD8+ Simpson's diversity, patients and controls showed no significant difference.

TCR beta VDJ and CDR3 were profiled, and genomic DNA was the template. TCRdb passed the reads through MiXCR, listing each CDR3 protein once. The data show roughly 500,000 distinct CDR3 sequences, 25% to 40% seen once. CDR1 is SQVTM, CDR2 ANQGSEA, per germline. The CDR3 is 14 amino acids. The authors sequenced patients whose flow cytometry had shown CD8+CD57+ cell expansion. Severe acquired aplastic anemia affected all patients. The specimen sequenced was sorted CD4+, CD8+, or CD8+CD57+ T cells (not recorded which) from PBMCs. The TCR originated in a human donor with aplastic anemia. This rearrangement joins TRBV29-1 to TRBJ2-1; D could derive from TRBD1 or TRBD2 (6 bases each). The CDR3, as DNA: TGCAGCGTTCTCCTCTGGGGGGCGAGTAATGAGCAGCTCTTC. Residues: CSVLLWGASNEQLF.